The rows below give T cell receptor beta chains drawn from one sample of a study of human T cells and chemical hapten exposure. MiXCR was run by TCRdb on the RACE reads, yielding one entry per CDR3 protein. The data show about 140,000 distinct CDR3 sequences, with approximately 10% seen just once and under 1.5% held by the top ten. Here the sequenced sample was whole blood, taken in connection with sensitization to the hapten diphenylcyclopropenone (DPC). The receptor source for this set is a woman aged 50 to 65 with alopecia areata. Some clones in this sample may be carry-over from other donors' samples. Each CDR3 is given with its conserved first and last residue. Each record gives: J gene, V gene, D gene, clone size, CDR3 DNA, CDR3 protein. A D gene is named only where the DNA matches it firmly. Where a row states a size, it is once, few, many or the class of an expanded clone; other rows omit it.

j_gene: TRBJ2-7; v_gene: TRBV5-1; d_gene: TRBD2; abundance: few; CDR3nt: TGCGCCAGCAGCTCGGGGACTAGAAACGAGCAGTACTTC; CDR3aa: CASSSGTRNEQYF
j_gene: TRBJ2-1; v_gene: TRBV11-2; d_gene: TRBD2; abundance: few; CDR3nt: TGTGCCAGCAGCTCGCGACTCGCGCGGGAGTTGGGCAATGAGCAGTTCTTC; CDR3aa: CASSSRLARELGNEQFF
j_gene: TRBJ2-1; v_gene: TRBV19; d_gene: NA; abundance: few; CDR3nt: TGTGCCAGTAGTACACAAAGCGTACTAAACAATGAGCAGTTCTTC; CDR3aa: CASSTQSVLNNEQFF
j_gene: TRBJ2-3; v_gene: TRBV30; d_gene: NA; abundance: NA; CDR3nt: TGTGCCTGGGGCTTCGGCCAGACAGGCACAGATACGCAGTATTTT; CDR3aa: CAWGFGQTGTDTQYF
j_gene: TRBJ2-7; v_gene: TRBV6-1; d_gene: TRBD1; abundance: few; CDR3nt: TGTGCCAGCACCGCCGGACAGGGCGAGCAGTACTTC; CDR3aa: CASTAGQGEQYF
j_gene: TRBJ1-3; v_gene: TRBV20-1; d_gene: NA; abundance: many; CDR3nt: TGCAGTGCTAGACCCGAGGACTCTGGAAACACCATATATTTT; CDR3aa: CSARPEDSGNTIYF
j_gene: TRBJ2-2; v_gene: TRBV19; d_gene: NA; abundance: few; CDR3nt: TGTGCCAGTAGTATTCCGACCGGGGAGCTGTTTTTT; CDR3aa: CASSIPTGELFF
j_gene: TRBJ2-5; v_gene: TRBV20-1; d_gene: NA; abundance: NA; CDR3nt: TGCAGTGCTACTGAGATGGGCTTAGAGACCCAGTACTTC; CDR3aa: CSATEMGLETQYF
j_gene: TRBJ2-7; v_gene: TRBV7-3; d_gene: TRBD2; abundance: many; CDR3nt: TGTGCCAGCAGCCCCTCGGGCGGGAGTGGTTACGAGCAGTACTTC; CDR3aa: CASSPSGGSGYEQYF
j_gene: TRBJ1-6; v_gene: TRBV27; d_gene: NA; abundance: few; CDR3nt: TGTGCCAGCAGTCCGAGCCGGGGTTATAATTCACCCCTCCACTTT; CDR3aa: CASSPSRGYNSPLHF